The 20 T cell receptor beta chains below were found in one sample sequenced in a study of post-analysis software for immune sequencing data. Which antigens these TCRs recognize remains unknown. Study conclusions and caveats: The five TRBV segments detected at higher frequency in patients than in controls included TRBV5-6, TRBV5-1 and TRBV20-1.

The library was made from cDNA and included unique molecular identifiers. One entry per CDR3 protein, called by TCRdb with MiXCR from the PCR reads. The data hold around 500,000 distinct CDR3 sequences, with 30% to 40% observed a single time. The sequenced sample was blood. The receptors here all came from a girl aged 2-17 years with multiple sclerosis.

A few counts support this clonotype. The chain employs TRBV12-3 or TRBV12-4 and TRBJ2-3, with 9 bases aligning to TRBD1. J was trimmed by 3 bases and V by 5 bases; bases with no gene match: 6. The CDR3 runs 15 residues. The chain's CDR3 is CASSHQTGGTDTQYF. The DNA for the CDR3 is TGTGCCAGCAGTCACCAGACAGGGGGGACAGATACGCAGTATTTT.

A note on this clonotype: An end of the junction differs from the germline gene, which may be a read error. The chain joins TRBV7-2 to TRBJ2-5, with D possibly matching TRBD2 (5 bases). The CDR3 totals 16 residues. The germline gives CDR1 SGHTA, CDR2 FQGNSA. CDR3 DNA sequence: TGTGCCAGAAGCTTAGCGCTCGGCTTTCCCCAAGAGACCCAGTACTTC. It codes for CARSLALGFPQETQYF.

This clonotype turned up a few times. This rearrangement joins TRBV4-1 to TRBJ1-1; D is unclear. CDR3 length equals 15 residues. Germline V gene sequence: CDR1 MGHRA, CDR2 YSYEKL. Between the trimmed V and J ends, which lost 2 bases and 1 base, there was a span of 11 bases. The CDR3 DNA follows: TGCGCCAGCAGCCAAATTATCGGCACGAACACTGAAGCTTTCTTT. Protein sequence: CASSQIIGTNTEAFF.

This rearrangement joins TRBV12-3 or TRBV12-4 to TRBJ2-4; D perhaps matches TRBD2 (6 bases). CDR3 length: 14 amino acids. V dropped 3 bases and J dropped 8 bases, with 14 bases sitting between them. Written as DNA, the CDR3 is TGTGCCAGCAGTTTCGGGACTCCGAGGGACATTCAGTACTTC. This gives the protein CASSFGTPRDIQYF.

V and J are TRBV6-5 and TRBJ2-1; no clear D. V was cut by 5 bases and J by 7 bases, with 18 bases left in between. Germline CDR1 is MNHEY and CDR2 is SVGAGI. The CDR3 loop spans 15 amino acids. CDR3 DNA: TGTGCCAGCAGTCGAGGAGCCACCCACGGGAATGAGCAGTTCTTC. Protein product: CASSRGATHGNEQFF.

The chain employs TRBV3-1 and TRBJ2-5; D is unresolved. The CDR3 totals 16 residues. Per the germline V gene, CDR1 is LGHDT and CDR2 is YNNKEL (reference sequence). V was clipped by 1 base and J by 3 bases, with 15 bases between them. The CDR3 spells CASSQAETYREETQYF. In DNA form, the CDR3 reads TGTGCCAGCAGCCAAGCTGAAACCTATCGGGAAGAGACCCAGTACTTC.

The chain uses TRBV14 and TRBJ2-1; D might be TRBD1 or TRBD2, each matching 5 bases. Germline V gene sequence: CDR1 SGHDN, CDR2 FVKESK. The CDR3 is 14 residues long. Trimming cost V 3 bases and J 10 bases, with 16 bases left between them. CDR3 loop: CASSQETGTPEQFF. DNA for the CDR3: TGTGCCAGCAGCCAGGAGACGGGGACCCCGGAGCAGTTCTTC.

The gene calls are TRBV4-2 and TRBJ2-5; 12 bases are shared with TRBD2. This CDR3 contains 17 residues. The J segment lost 2 bases and the V segment lost 0 bases, leaving 4 bases of the junction unmatched. Germline V CDR1 and CDR2: LGHNA, YNFKEQ. The CDR3 DNA reads as TGTGCCAGCAGCCAAGATCGACTAGCGGGGGAACAAGAGACCCAGTACTTC. Amino acids: CASSQDRLAGEQETQYF.

Only a few counts were recorded for this clonotype. V and J are TRBV28 and TRBJ2-1; possibly TRBD2 for D (6 bases). This CDR3 is 16 amino acids long. Germline CDR1 reads MDHEN; CDR2 reads SYDVKM. Trimming removed 1 base at V and 0 bases at J, with 10 bases between. CDR3 region: CASSLYRGSSYNEQFF. The CDR3 bases are TGTGCCAGCAGTTTATATCGGGGGAGCTCCTACAATGAGCAGTTCTTC.

This clonotype was observed a few times. This chain joins TRBV5-1 and TRBJ1-2, with D possibly TRBD1 on 6 matching bases. The germline V gene has CDR1 SGHRS and CDR2 YFSETQ. V was shortened by 0 bases and J by 11 bases, with 11 bases between the two germline ends. This CDR3 comprises 12 residues. CDR3 loop: CASSLAPDSYTF. CDR3 nucleotide sequence: TGCGCCAGCAGCTTGGCCCCGGACAGTTACACCTTC.

This clonotype was seen only a few times. V gene TRBV3-1 combines with J gene TRBJ2-7; TRBD1 aligns across 12 bases. CDR3 length equals 16 residues. Germline trimming cut 2 bases from V and 6 bases from J; bases unmatched to any gene: 8. Germline V gene sequence: CDR1 LGHDT, CDR2 YNNKEL (reference sequence). The CDR3 DNA reads as TGTGCCAGCAGCCAATCCAGGGGACAGGGGGCTGTCGAGCAGTACTTC. It translates to CASSQSRGQGAVEQYF.

As concerns this clonotype: Since a much larger clone is just one base distant, this may be a read error. The chain employs TRBV29-1 and TRBJ2-1, with D unclear. Near its end, the DNA agrees better with TRBJ2-7, so the J call may be wrong. The CDR3 totals 11 residues. Germline V gene sequence: CDR1 SQVTM, CDR2 ANQGSEA. This CDR3 is CSVTPPSTQYF. CDR3 coding DNA: TGCAGCGTTACCCCGCCCTCGACGCAGTACTTC.

There are a few counts of this clonotype. This chain joins TRBV7-9 and TRBJ2-1; 8 bases line up with TRBD1. This CDR3 has 12 residues. The V gene's germline CDR1 is SEHNR and CDR2 FQNEAQ (reference sequence). The junction had 9 bases not matched to a gene; V was cut back by 5 bases and J by 15 bases. The CDR3, as DNA: TGTGCCAGCAGCAAACAGGGGGGAGTGTGGTTCTTC. Protein product: CASSKQGGVWFF.

This chain joins TRBV7-9 and TRBJ1-2, with D possibly being TRBD1 (5 bases). This CDR3 region has 12 residues. Germline V gene sequence: CDR1 SEHNR, CDR2 FQNEAQ (reference sequence). Trimming shortened V by 5 bases and J by 4 bases, and 8 bases separated the two germline ends. CDR3 sequence: CASSRDGYGYTF. The DNA for the CDR3 is TGTGCCAGCAGCAGGGACGGCTATGGCTACACCTTC.

This clonotype was observed many times. This rearrangement joins TRBV4-1 to TRBJ2-1; D remains ambiguous. The germline CDR1 and CDR2 sequences are MGHRA and YSYEKL. V lost 0 bases and J lost 4, with 10 bases in between. CDR3 length equals 15 residues. CDR3 in DNA: TGCGCCAGCAGCCAAGATGTACCCCTATACAATGAGCAGTTCTTC. Residues: CASSQDVPLYNEQFF.

This clonotype appeared a few times. The chain carries TRBV20-1 and TRBJ2-7, with 8 bases lining up with TRBD2. CDR3 size: 16 residues. Germline CDR1 reads DFQATT; CDR2 reads SNEGSKA (reference sequence). J was trimmed by 0 bases and V by 5 bases; bases with no gene match: 12. The CDR3 protein is CSAADVSGAFSYEQYF. For the CDR3, the DNA is TGCAGTGCTGCCGATGTTAGCGGGGCATTCTCCTACGAGCAGTACTTC.

The chain uses TRBV29-1 and TRBJ2-5; tentative D call: TRBD2 (6 bases). Germline-derived CDR1 and CDR2 are SQVTM and ANQGSEA. V was trimmed by 3 bases and J by 11 bases, leaving 19 bases between them. The CDR3 spans 13 residues. The CDR3 sequence is CSVDRQGGNEQYF. The CDR3 DNA reads as TGCAGCGTTGATCGGCAGGGAGGTAATGAGCAGTACTTC.

This clonotype has just one count. This chain uses TRBV29-1 with TRBJ2-2, with D possibly being TRBD1 (5 bases). This CDR3 has 13 residues. Deletions cut 4 bases from V and 7 bases from J, with 13 bases between. Germline V lookup: CDR1 SQVTM, CDR2 ANQGSEA. This CDR3 is CSVGPTGRGELFF. The CDR3 nucleotides are TGCAGCGTTGGACCCACAGGTCGCGGGGAGCTGTTTTTT.

Ten or more counts support this clonotype. One junction end does not reproduce the germline sequence, and a read error may be involved. The V gene is TRBV7-2, the J gene TRBJ2-5; D is uncertain. Germline CDR1 and CDR2: SGHTA and FQGNSA. This CDR3 is built from 13 residues. CDR3: CASSPGPGETQYF. In nucleotides, the CDR3 is TGCGCCAGCAGTCCCGGGCCGGGAGAGACCCAGTACTTC.

The V gene is TRBV10-3, the J gene TRBJ2-1; D may be TRBD2 (5 bases). V was shortened by 2 bases and J by 6 bases, with 20 bases between the two germline ends. The CDR3 consists of 17 residues. The V gene's germline CDR1 is ENHRY and CDR2 SYGVKD. The CDR3 loop is CAISEAEGSSGSNEQFF. CDR3 bases: TGTGCCATCAGTGAGGCCGAGGGCTCCTCGGGTTCCAATGAGCAGTTCTTC.